The next 32 T cell receptor beta chains were all read from a single sample in a study of graft-versus-host responses after intestinal transplantation. Produced via immunoSEQ multiplex PCR; TCRdb's table is partial and in-frame only. The sample includes approximately 78,000 clones, 80% to 90% of them seen just once. Their target antigens are unknown. The sample in question was unstimulated CD8+ T cells sorted from spleen or lymph node cells, obtained before transplant. The receptors stem from a human donor who was the organ donor for an intestinal transplant.

The genes are TRBV4-1 and TRBJ1-6; the match to TRBD1 covers 8 bases. There are 16 residues in the CDR3. Per germline, CDR1 MGHRA and CDR2 YSYEKL. With 5 bases clipped from V and 7 bases from J, the junction kept 10 bases outside the gene matches. CDR3 amino acids: CASSSRTGLWNSPLHF. The CDR3 DNA reads as TGCGCCAGCAGCTCCCGGACAGGGCTGTGGAATTCACCCCTCCACTTT.

This rearrangement joins TRBV5-5 to TRBJ2-4; D may be TRBD1 (7 bases). V was pared by 4 bases and J by 8 bases, with 19 bases between. The CDR3 totals 15 residues. Germline V gene sequence: CDR1 SGHKS, CDR2 YYEKEE (reference sequence). This chain's CDR3 is CASSNSDREDYIQYF. CDR3 DNA sequence: TGTGCCAGCAGCAACTCAGACAGGGAGGATTACATTCAGTACTTC.

V gene TRBV7-8 combines with J gene TRBJ1-2; a weak D match, TRBD1 (5 bases). CDR3 length equals 16 residues. Germline values: CDR1 SGHVS, CDR2 FQNEAQ. V lost 0 bases and J lost 5, with 16 bases in between. The CDR3 loop reads CASSLAPGRRVYGYTF. CDR3 nucleotides: TGTGCCAGCAGCTTAGCTCCGGGACGGAGAGTATATGGCTACACCTTC.

This clone was recorded a few times. The CDR3 reads CASSLGQGGVWMETQYF. The DNA for the CDR3 is TGCGCCAGCAGCTTAGGACAGGGAGGAGTATGGATGGAGACCCAGTACTTC. V is TRBV5-1 and J is TRBJ2-5; 8 bases align to TRBD1. This CDR3 spans 17 amino acids. The trim removed 2 bases at V and 5 bases at J, leaving 14 bases unmatched. Per germline, CDR1 SGHRS and CDR2 YFSETQ.

This chain links TRBV12-5 with TRBJ1-2, with D uncertain. CDR1 is LGHNT and CDR2 is FRNRAP in the germline V gene. V was clipped by 2 bases and J by 9 bases, with 16 bases between them. The length of the CDR3 is 14 residues. The CDR3 nucleotides read TGTGCTAGTGGTTTGAACCCAGCCCTCGGGAGCTACACCTTC. Translation: CASGLNPALGSYTF.

This chain links TRBV2 with TRBJ1-1, with D tentatively TRBD1 (5 bases). V was cut by 8 bases and J by 1 base, with 11 bases left in between. The germline CDR1 and CDR2 sequences are SNHLY and FYNNEI. This CDR3 has 13 residues. CDR3 residues: CASYAGWNTEAFF. In DNA, the CDR3 is TGTGCCAGCTACGCAGGGTGGAACACTGAAGCTTTCTTT.

Written as DNA, the CDR3 is TGTGCCAGCAGCACCCCCCGTGGCTACGAGCAGTACTTC. Translated, it gives CASSTPRGYEQYF. The V call is TRBV28, the J call TRBJ2-7; no clear D gene. V was trimmed by 6 bases and J by 3 bases, leaving 12 bases between them. This CDR3 has 13 residues. The germline V gene has CDR1 MDHEN and CDR2 SYDVKM.

This sequence joins TRBV6-1 and TRBJ1-2; maybe TRBD1 (6 bases). The V gene's germline CDR1 is MNHNS and CDR2 SASEGT. The germline V and J ends were trimmed by 2 bases and 5 bases, with 15 bases remaining between them. The CDR3 is 15 amino acids. As DNA, the CDR3 is TGTGCCAGCAGTGAAATCCCCGACGACAGGTATGGCTACACCTTC. It specifies CASSEIPDDRYGYTF.

This clone was seen more than once but under ten times. J is TRBJ2-5 and V is TRBV5-1; 12 bases agree with TRBD2. J was trimmed by 2 bases and V by 3 bases; bases with no gene match: 5. Per the germline V gene, CDR1 is SGHRS and CDR2 is YFSETQ. This CDR3 spans 16 amino acids. The chain's CDR3 is CASSSLAGGLQETQYF. CDR3 bases: TGCGCCAGCAGCTCTCTAGCGGGGGGGCTTCAAGAGACCCAGTACTTC.

This clone has just a few counts. The chain couples TRBV10-2 to TRBJ1-2, with D possibly matching TRBD1 (6 bases). Germline V gives CDR1 WSHSY, CDR2 SAAADI. The CDR3 consists of 16 residues. Trimming pared 0 bases from V and 2 bases from J, leaving 13 bases between. This CDR3 is CASSESKFTGNYGYTF. DNA for the CDR3: TGCGCCAGCAGTGAGTCGAAGTTCACAGGGAACTATGGCTACACCTTC.

The V and J genes are TRBV28 and TRBJ1-5; D gene unclear. The V end lost 3 bases, the J end lost 4 bases, and 13 bases lay between the germline ends. CDR1 and CDR2 (germline): MDHEN, SYDVKM. The CDR3 has 15 amino acids. DNA of the CDR3: TGTGCCAGCAGTTTCGGGCGGGGTGGGAATCAGCCCCAGCATTTT. Its translation: CASSFGRGGNQPQHF.

V is TRBV2 and J is TRBJ2-7; 9 bases agree with TRBD2. CDR1 is SNHLY, CDR2 FYNNEI, per germline. The junction had 11 bases not matched to a gene; V was cut back by 5 bases and J by 0 bases. The CDR3 is made up of 17 amino acids. CDR3 amino acids: CASSHSTAGGPSYEQYF. The CDR3 DNA reads as TGTGCCAGCAGTCACTCTACAGCGGGGGGACCCTCCTACGAGCAGTACTTC.

This clone appeared once. The rearrangement joins TRBV19 to TRBJ1-5; 10 nucleotides agree with TRBD1. The trim removed 4 bases at V and 7 bases at J, leaving 7 bases unmatched. Germline V gene sequence: CDR1 LNHDA, CDR2 SQIVND (reference sequence). This CDR3 region has 15 residues. Here the CDR3 DNA reads TGTGCCAGTAGTACCGGGACAGGGGTTTACCAGCCCCAGCATTTT. Its translation is CASSTGTGVYQPQHF.

On this clone: Distinct nucleotide sequences in the sample also encode this CDR3. This sequence joins TRBV9 and TRBJ2-7; D not certain. The CDR3 has 12 amino acids. V was cut by 3 bases and J by 7 bases, with 11 bases left in between. Germline V gives CDR1 SGDLS, CDR2 YYNGEE. The CDR3 DNA reads as TGTGCCAGCAGCGGTGAATTGGGGGAGCAGTACTTC. Translation: CASSGELGEQYF.

The rearrangement joins TRBV4-1 to TRBJ1-5; no definite D call. The CDR3 is 15 residues long. The V and J ends lost 0 bases and 2 bases respectively, with 8 bases between them. The germline gives CDR1 MGHRA, CDR2 YSYEKL. The CDR3 DNA follows: TGCGCCAGCAGCCAAGAAAAAAGAGGCAATCAGCCCCAGCATTTT. It specifies CASSQEKRGNQPQHF.

The chain combines TRBV28 with TRBJ2-7; 10 bases are shared with TRBD2. The CDR3 covers 14 residues. The V segment lost 5 bases and the J segment 3 bases; nucleotides outside the gene matches: 4. Germline-derived CDR1 and CDR2 are MDHEN and SYDVKM. CDR3 region: CASSASGGHYEQYF. CDR3 bases: TGTGCCAGCAGTGCTAGCGGGGGCCACTACGAGCAGTACTTC. Complete variable domain (other parts from reference TRBV28 and TRBJ2-7): DVKVTQSSRYLVKRTGEKVFLECVQDMDHENMFWYRQDPGLGLRLIYFSYDVKMKEKGDIPEGYSVSREKKERFSLILESASTNQTSMYLCASSASGGHYEQYFGPGTRLTVT.

For the CDR3, the DNA is TGTGCCAGCAGCTCCGGACTCTTATACGAGCAGTACTTC. This encodes CASSSGLLYEQYF. The chain couples TRBV7-2 to TRBJ2-7; D is perhaps TRBD2 (5 bases). V gave up 4 bases and J gave up 4 bases, with 11 bases separating them. CDR1 SGHTA and CDR2 FQGNSA come from the germline V gene. This CDR3 has 13 amino acids.

The V gene is TRBV30, the J gene TRBJ1-1; TRBD1 matches 9 bases. Per the germline V gene, CDR1 is GTSNPN and CDR2 is SVGIG (reference sequence). The V segment lost 4 bases and the J segment 5 bases; nucleotides outside the gene matches: 8. This CDR3 comprises 14 residues. The CDR3, as DNA: TGTGCCTGGAAGTGGGGACAGGGAACGACTGAAGCTTTCTTT. It is translated as CAWKWGQGTTEAFF.

This rearrangement joins TRBV7-9 to TRBJ1-6, with unresolved D. Trimming left V 4 bases short and J 11 bases short, with 9 bases between. Germline V gene data show CDR1 as SEHNR and CDR2 as FQNEAQ (reference sequence). This CDR3 has 12 residues. The CDR3 loop reads CASSSPKAPLHF. CDR3 coding DNA: TGTGCCAGCAGCTCACCGAAGGCACCCCTCCACTTT.

This rearrangement joins TRBV7-9 to TRBJ1-4; D call uncertain. CDR3 size: 16 residues. The V gene's germline CDR1 is SEHNR and CDR2 FQNEAQ (reference sequence). V lost 2 bases, J lost 7 bases, and 17 bases lay in between. CDR3 region: CASSLPPGPRGEKLFF. The CDR3, as DNA: TGTGCCAGCAGCTTACCCCCGGGCCCCCGGGGTGAAAAACTGTTTTTT.

This chain links TRBV29-1 with TRBJ2-7, with D possibly being TRBD1 or TRBD2 (6 bases each). Germline V lookup: CDR1 SQVTM, CDR2 ANQGSEA. This CDR3 has 13 amino acids. Trimming left V 3 bases short and J 6 bases short, with 15 bases between. In DNA, the CDR3 is TGCAGCGTTGAGGAAAGGGGGGATGGCGAGCAGTACTTC. Amino acid sequence: CSVEERGDGEQYF.

The table lists this clone with a few counts. The chain combines TRBV7-9 with TRBJ1-3; no clear D gene. V was clipped by 1 base and J by 4 bases, with 2 bases between them. Germline V lookup: CDR1 SEHNR, CDR2 FQNEAQ (reference sequence). This CDR3 comprises 12 residues. CDR3 residues: CASSLGGNTIYF. The CDR3 region has the DNA TGTGCCAGCAGCTTAGGGGGAAACACCATATATTTT.

The chain joins TRBV4-1 to TRBJ2-5; D perhaps matches TRBD1 (6 bases). The CDR3 runs to 14 residues. The V gene lost 5 bases and the J gene lost 2 bases, with 12 bases spanning the gap. The V gene's germline CDR1 is MGHRA and CDR2 YSYEKL. In DNA form, the CDR3 reads TGCGCCAGCAGCTATTCTACAGGGCAAGAGACCCAGTACTTC. Translated: CASSYSTGQETQYF.

This sequence joins TRBV19 and TRBJ2-3; 8 nucleotides align to TRBD1. The CDR3 is 17 residues long. The ends lost 5 bases at V and 1 base at J; junction bases unmatched: 11. Germline CDR1 is LNHDA and CDR2 is SQIVND (reference sequence). The CDR3, as DNA: TGTGCCAGTAGTCTAATATTCCCGACAGGGGGCACAGATACGCAGTATTTT. Amino acids: CASSLIFPTGGTDTQYF. Variable domain in full (rest from reference TRBV19 and TRBJ2-3): DGGITQSPKYLFRKEGQNVTLSCEQNLNHDAMYWYRQDPGQGLRLIYYSQIVNDFQKGDIAEGYSVSREKKESFPLTVTSAQKNPTAFYLCASSLIFPTGGTDTQYFGPGTRLTVL.

V gene TRBV27 combines with J gene TRBJ2-7, with TRBD1 matching 7 bases. The germline gives CDR1 MNHEY, CDR2 SMNVEV (reference sequence). The length of the CDR3 is 16 residues. After removal of 6 bases from V and 3 bases from J, the junction contained 14 bases not matched to a gene. DNA for the CDR3: TGTGCCAGCAGCCCTTCCGGGACAGAGATACTCTACGAGCAGTACTTC. Translated, it gives CASSPSGTEILYEQYF.

This CDR3 reads CASSLFGGNTGELFF. The CDR3, as DNA: TGCGCCAGCAGCTTATTCGGGGGGAACACCGGGGAGCTGTTTTTT. The J gene is TRBJ2-2, the V gene TRBV5-1, with D tentatively TRBD2 (6 bases). The CDR3 is 15 residues long. Per germline, CDR1 SGHRS and CDR2 YFSETQ. V was clipped by 2 bases and J by 1 base, with 9 bases between them.

The chain has TRBV6-1 and TRBJ1-2; the D gene is possibly TRBD1 (5 bases). Germline V gene lookup returns CDR1 MNHNS and CDR2 SASEGT. The CDR3 is 14 amino acids. Trimming removed 11 bases from V and 2 bases from J, with 18 bases in between. CDR3 in DNA: TGTGCCGGCTCTTTCTGGGGGTCAAACTATGGCTACACCTTC. It codes for CAGSFWGSNYGYTF.

The rearrangement uses TRBV6-1 and TRBJ1-5; D may be TRBD1 (5 bases). Trimming pared 4 bases from V and 5 bases from J, leaving 12 bases between. The CDR3 spans 14 residues. The germline gives CDR1 MNHNS, CDR2 SASEGT. CDR3: CASSAGVYDQPQHF. The CDR3 DNA follows: TGTGCCAGCAGTGCGGGGGTGTACGATCAGCCCCAGCATTTT.

The chain links TRBV30 to TRBJ2-1; D ambiguous. Between the trimmed V and J ends, which lost 0 bases and 0 bases, there was a span of 12 bases. Germline-derived CDR1 and CDR2 are GTSNPN and SVGIG (reference sequence). The CDR3 sequence is 16 residues long. CDR3 in amino acids: CAWSVLRVSSYNEQFF. DNA for the CDR3: TGTGCCTGGAGTGTACTTAGGGTTAGCTCCTACAATGAGCAGTTCTTC.

The V and J genes are TRBV7-2 and TRBJ2-5; 10 bases align to TRBD1. The trim removed 4 bases at V and 4 bases at J, leaving 6 bases unmatched. In germline, CDR1 is SGHTA, CDR2 FQGNSA. There are 15 residues in the CDR3. The CDR3 reads CASSCYWDRGETQYF. In DNA, the CDR3 is TGTGCCAGCAGCTGTTATTGGGACAGGGGAGAGACCCAGTACTTC. Complete variable domain (other parts from reference TRBV7-2 and TRBJ2-5): GAGVSQSPSNKVTEKGKDVELRCDPISGHTALYWYRQSLGQGLEFLIYFQGNSAPDKSGLPSDRFSAERTGGSVSTLTIQRTQQEDSAVYLCASSCYWDRGETQYFGPGTRLLVL.

This clone was seen more than once but under ten times. The V and J genes are TRBV5-4 and TRBJ1-3, with 7 positions matching TRBD1. CDR1 SGHNT and CDR2 YYREEE come from the germline V gene (reference sequence). V lost 4 bases to trimming and J lost 0 bases; unmatched junction nucleotides: 10. This CDR3 region has 17 residues. The CDR3 sequence: CASSPRGTDNSGNTIYF. Here the CDR3 DNA reads TGTGCCAGCAGCCCACGGGGGACAGACAACTCTGGAAACACCATATATTTT.

The rearrangement joins TRBV27 to TRBJ1-2; the D gene is possibly TRBD1 (5 bases). Germline V gene data show CDR1 as MNHEY and CDR2 as SMNVEV (reference sequence). V was trimmed by 3 bases and J by 4 bases, leaving 9 bases between them. The CDR3 is 13 amino acids. CDR3 loop: CASSFADSYGYTF. The CDR3 DNA is TGTGCCAGCAGTTTTGCCGACAGCTATGGCTACACCTTC.